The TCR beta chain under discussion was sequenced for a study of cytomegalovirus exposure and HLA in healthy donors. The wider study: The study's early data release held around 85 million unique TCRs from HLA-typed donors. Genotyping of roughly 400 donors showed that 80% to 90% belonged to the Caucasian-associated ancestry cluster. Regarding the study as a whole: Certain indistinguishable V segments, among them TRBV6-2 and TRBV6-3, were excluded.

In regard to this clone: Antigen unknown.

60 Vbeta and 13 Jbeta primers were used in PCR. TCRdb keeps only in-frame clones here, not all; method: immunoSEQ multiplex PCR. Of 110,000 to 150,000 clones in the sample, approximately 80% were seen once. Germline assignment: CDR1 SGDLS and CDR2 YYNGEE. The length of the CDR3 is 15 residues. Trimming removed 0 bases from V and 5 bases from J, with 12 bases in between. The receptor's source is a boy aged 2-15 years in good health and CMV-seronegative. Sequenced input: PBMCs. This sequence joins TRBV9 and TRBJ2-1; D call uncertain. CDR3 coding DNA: TGTGCCAGCAGCGTAGTACTAAAACACCACAATGAGCAGTTCTTC. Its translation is CASSVVLKHHNEQFF.